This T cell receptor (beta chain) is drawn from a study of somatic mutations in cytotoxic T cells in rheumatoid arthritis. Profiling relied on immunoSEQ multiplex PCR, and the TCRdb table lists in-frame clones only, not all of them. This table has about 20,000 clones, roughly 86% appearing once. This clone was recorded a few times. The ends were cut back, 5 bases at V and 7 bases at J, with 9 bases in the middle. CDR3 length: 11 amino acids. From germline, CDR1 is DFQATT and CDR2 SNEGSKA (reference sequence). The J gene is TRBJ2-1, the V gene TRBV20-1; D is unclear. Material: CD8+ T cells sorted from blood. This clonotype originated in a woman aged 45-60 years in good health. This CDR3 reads CSASHGNEQFF. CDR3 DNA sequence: TGCAGTGCTTCCCACGGGAATGAGCAGTTCTTC.